This TCR beta chain was sequenced for a study of T-cell reconstitution after alpha-beta-depleted transplantation in children. Study conclusions and caveats: There were some patients whose high TCRbeta diversity at day 60 came from surviving recipient T cells and thymic progenitors.

The CDR3 consists of 13 residues. From germline, CDR1 is DFQATT and CDR2 SNEGSKA (reference sequence). Trimming cost V 5 bases and J 5 bases; bases outside gene matches: 8. About this clonotype itself: Its cognate antigen is unknown.

Unique molecular identifiers were incorporated into the prepared TCRbeta library. TCRdb analysed the PCR reads with MiXCR anew, one entry per CDR3 protein. The data show more than 200,000 distinct CDR3 sequences, more than 20% seen once. This TCR came from a girl aged 2 to 9 with Fanconi anemia, due to receive a stem cell transplant. The V gene is TRBV20-1, the J gene TRBJ2-5, with TRBD2 matching 7 bases. Sequenced material: PBMCs, taken before TCRalphabeta/CD19-depleted stem cell transplant. The CDR3 here is CSAPLAGSETQYF. As DNA, the CDR3 is TGCAGTGCTCCCTTAGCGGGTTCGGAGACCCAGTACTTC.